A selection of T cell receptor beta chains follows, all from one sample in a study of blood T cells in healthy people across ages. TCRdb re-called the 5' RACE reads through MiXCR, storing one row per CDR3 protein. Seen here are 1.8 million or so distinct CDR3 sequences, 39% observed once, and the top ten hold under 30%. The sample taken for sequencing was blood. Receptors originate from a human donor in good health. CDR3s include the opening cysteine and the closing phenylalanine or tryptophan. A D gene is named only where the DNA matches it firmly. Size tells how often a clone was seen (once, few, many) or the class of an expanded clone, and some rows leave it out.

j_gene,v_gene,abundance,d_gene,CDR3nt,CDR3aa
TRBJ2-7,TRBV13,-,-,TGTGCCAGCAGCTTAAGAGGGGCGCGTCCATACGAGCAGTACTTC,CASSLRGARPYEQYF
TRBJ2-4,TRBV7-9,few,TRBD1,TGTGCCAGCAGCCCAACAGGGGGCTATGACAATGAGCAGTACTTC,CASSPTGGYDNEQYF
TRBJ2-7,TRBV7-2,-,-,TGTGCCAGCAGCAAGGGACTGGGGGTCTACGAGCAGTACTTC,CASSKGLGVYEQYF
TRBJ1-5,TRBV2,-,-,TGTGCCGCATCCAACTGGGGTAGCAATCAGCCCCAGCATTTT,CAASNWGSNQPQHF
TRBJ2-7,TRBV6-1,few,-,TGTGCCAGCAAATCACGGGGGTACGAGCAGTACTTC,CASKSRGYEQYF
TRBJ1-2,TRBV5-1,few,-,TGCGCCAGCAGCTTAGGATTGGTCGCCTATGGCTACACCTTC,CASSLGLVAYGYTF
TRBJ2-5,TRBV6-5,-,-,TGTGCCAGCAGCCTGATTGATGACAGGCAAGAGACCCAGTACTTC,CASSLIDDRQETQYF
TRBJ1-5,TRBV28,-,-,TGTGCCAGCAGTTGGGGTAGACAGCCCCAGCATTTT,CASSWGRQPQHF
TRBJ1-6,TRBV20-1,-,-,TGCAGTGCTAGACGGAACTCTTATATTGATTCACCCCTCCACTTT,CSARRNSYIDSPLHF
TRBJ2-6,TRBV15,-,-,TGTGCCACCAGCAGCCGACCTTACGGGATGTTCTCTGGGGCCAACGTCCTGACTTTC,CATSSRPYGMFSGANVLTF
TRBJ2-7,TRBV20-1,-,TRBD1,TGCAGTGCCCTCCGGGGACAGGGCTACGAGCAGTACTTC,CSALRGQGYEQYF
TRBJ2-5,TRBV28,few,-,TGTGCCAGCAGTTTATGGAAACAGGGTACAGAGACCCAGTACTTC,CASSLWKQGTETQYF
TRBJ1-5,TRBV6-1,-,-,TGTGCCAGCAGTGCTGTTAGCAATCAGCCCCAGCATTTT,CASSAVSNQPQHF
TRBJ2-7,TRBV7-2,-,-,TGTGCCAGCAACCATGGGGACACGGACACGGAGCAGTACTTC,CASNHGDTDTEQYF